This T cell receptor (beta chain) is from a study of control samples from healthy donors and cancer patients. The repertoire was sequenced with immunoSEQ multiplex PCR; TCRdb's copy has only in-frame clones and lacks some. The sample yields roughly 120,000 clones, roughly 91% seen once. CDR3 length: 14 amino acids. Germline V gene sequence: CDR1 SGHTA, CDR2 FQGNSA. V was clipped by 1 base and J by 5 bases; unmatched bases: 4. The specimen was PBMCs. J is TRBJ2-7 and V is TRBV7-2, with TRBD2 identical over 8 bases. The source is a man aged 45-65 years with head and neck cancer. CDR3 protein: CASSLGGGLHEQYF. The DNA of the CDR3 is TGTGCCAGCAGCTTAGGCGGGGGGCTACACGAGCAGTACTTC.